The rows below give T cell receptor beta chains drawn from one sample of a study of tumor-infiltrating lymphocytes in primary liver carcinoma. TCRdb reprocessed the multiplex PCR reads via MiXCR and lists one record per CDR3 protein. The top ten hold about 13% of the sample, which has around 78,000 distinct CDR3 sequences, 70% to 75% seen once. Sequencing input: liver tumor tissue from sampling region 4. The receptors come from a woman in her sixties with primary liver carcinoma and hepatitis B virus infection. Each CDR3 is given with its conserved first and last residue. Fields, in order: V gene, J gene, clone size, D gene, CDR3 DNA, CDR3 protein. A D gene is named only where the DNA matches it firmly. Only some rows state a clone size, as once, few, many or a class for expanded clones.

V: TRBV29-1; J: TRBJ2-2; size: .; D: .; DNA: TGTAGCGTTGGGGCAGATGGTAGCGGCAGGGATCACGGGAAGCTGTTTTTT; CDR3: CSVGADGSGRDHGKLFF
V: TRBV11-2; J: TRBJ2-3; size: .; D: .; DNA: TGTGCCAGCAGCTTAGATGGTTTGGGACGCGACATTCAGTACTTT; CDR3: CASSLDGLGRDIQYF
V: TRBV5-4; J: TRBJ2-5; size: .; D: .; DNA: TGTGCCGACAGCTTGATGACTAGTAGGGAGACCCAGTACTTC; CDR3: CADSLMTSRETQYF
V: TRBV6-5; J: TRBJ2-7; size: many; D: .; DNA: TGTGCCAGCAGTACCACTCCCACCTCCTACGAGCAGTACTTC; CDR3: CASSTTPTSYEQYF
V: TRBV20-1; J: TRBJ2-1; size: .; D: TRBD2; DNA: TGCAGTGCTAGAGTATGGAGCGGGACCTCCTACAATGAGCAGTTCTTC; CDR3: CSARVWSGTSYNEQFF
V: TRBV7-9; J: TRBJ2-1; size: .; D: .; DNA: TGTGCCAGCAGCTTAGAGGGGGGGTACAATGAGCAGTCCTTC; CDR3: CASSLEGGYNEQSF
V: TRBV29-1; J: TRBJ2-3; size: large; D: .; DNA: TGCAGCGTTGAAGCGTTGGGCAGGGTGGGGGTTAGCACAGATACGCAGTATTTT; CDR3: CSVEALGRVGVSTDTQYF
V: TRBV12-3/TRBV12-4; J: TRBJ2-5; size: .; D: TRBD2; DNA: TGTGCCAGCAATGTACTAGCGGGGATCCAAGAGACACAGTACTTC; CDR3: CASNVLAGIQETQYF
V: TRBV5-1; J: TRBJ2-3; size: .; D: .; DNA: TGCGCCAGCAGCTTGACCGGACACATGGAAGCAGATACGCAGTATTTT; CDR3: CASSLTGHMEADTQYF
V: TRBV11-2; J: TRBJ2-4; size: .; D: TRBD1; DNA: TGTGTCAGCAGCCTACGGACAGGGGATACAAACATTCAGTATTTC; CDR3: CVSSLRTGDTNIQYF
V: TRBV11-2; J: TRBJ2-3; size: .; D: .; DNA: TGTGTCAGCAGCCTCACGAGTGTGAGGGGTGCGCAGTATTTT; CDR3: CVSSLTSVRGAQYF
V: TRBV12-2; J: TRBJ2-7; size: .; D: .; DNA: TGTGCAAGTCGCTTAGTGCTGCCCAAGCGGTCGGGCTCCTACGAGCAGTACTTC; CDR3: CASRLVLPKRSGSYEQYF
V: TRBV7-9; J: TRBJ1-1; size: many; D: .; DNA: TGTGCCAGCAGCTTAATGTCAGAGAACACTGAAGCTTTCTTT; CDR3: CASSLMSENTEAFF
V: TRBV29-1; J: TRBJ2-1; size: many; D: TRBD1; DNA: TGCAGCGTTGTAAAACACAGGGGCAATGAGCAGTTCTTC; CDR3: CSVVKHRGNEQFF
V: TRBV12-3/TRBV12-4; J: TRBJ2-1; size: .; D: TRBD2; DNA: TGTGCCAGAACTTTGGGGTTAGCGGGACTCAATGAGCAGTTCTTC; CDR3: CARTLGLAGLNEQFF
V: TRBV11-3; J: TRBJ2-3; size: medium-sized; D: TRBD2; DNA: TGTGCCAGCAGCTCCCGAGGGACTAGCGGGAGCCGAGATACGCAGTATTTT; CDR3: CASSSRGTSGSRDTQYF
V: TRBV28; J: TRBJ1-2; size: few; D: .; DNA: TGTGCCAGCGCAACTTTTAGGGATAGCTACACCTTC; CDR3: CASATFRDSYTF
V: TRBV12-3/TRBV12-4; J: TRBJ2-5; size: .; D: .; DNA: TGTGTCAGCAGTTTTTCAGGGTTGGAGACCCAGTACTTC; CDR3: CVSSFSGLETQYF
V: TRBV10-2; J: TRBJ1-2; size: .; D: .; DNA: TGCGCCAACAGGCGAGACAGTACTAACTATGACTACACCTTC; CDR3: CANRRDSTNYDYTF
V: TRBV11-2; J: TRBJ2-7; size: .; D: TRBD1; DNA: TGTGCCAACAGCTCTCACCTGGGACAGATTCACGAGCATTACTTC; CDR3: CANSSHLGQIHEHYF
V: TRBV28; J: TRBJ2-7; size: many; D: .; DNA: TGTGCCGCCAGCAGTGGTGAGGGTTGGAGCGAGCAGTACTTC; CDR3: CAASSGEGWSEQYF
V: TRBV12-3/TRBV12-4; J: TRBJ2-5; size: .; D: TRBD2; DNA: TGTGCCAACAGAAGACTAGTGGGAGGGTCAAGAGTAGAAGACCAGTACTTC; CDR3: CANRRLVGGSRVEDQYF